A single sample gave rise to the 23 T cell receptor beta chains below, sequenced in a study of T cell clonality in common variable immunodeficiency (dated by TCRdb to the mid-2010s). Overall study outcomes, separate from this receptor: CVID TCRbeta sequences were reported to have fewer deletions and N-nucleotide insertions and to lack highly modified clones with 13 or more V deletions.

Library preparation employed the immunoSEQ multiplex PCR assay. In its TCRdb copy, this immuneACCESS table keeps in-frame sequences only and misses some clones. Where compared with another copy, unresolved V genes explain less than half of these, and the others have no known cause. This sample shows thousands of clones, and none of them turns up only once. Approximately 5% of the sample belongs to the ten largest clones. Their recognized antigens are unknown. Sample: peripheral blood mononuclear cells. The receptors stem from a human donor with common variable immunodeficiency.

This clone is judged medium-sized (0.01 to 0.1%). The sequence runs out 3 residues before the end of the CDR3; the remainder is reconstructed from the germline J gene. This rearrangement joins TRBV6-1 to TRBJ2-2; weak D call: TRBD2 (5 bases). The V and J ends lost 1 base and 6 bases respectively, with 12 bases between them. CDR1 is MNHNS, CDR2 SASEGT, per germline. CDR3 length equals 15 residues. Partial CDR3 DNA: TGTGCCAGCAGTGAAGAGGACGCGGACTCCGGGGAG. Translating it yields CASSEEDADSGE. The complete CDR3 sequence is CASSEEDADSGELFF.

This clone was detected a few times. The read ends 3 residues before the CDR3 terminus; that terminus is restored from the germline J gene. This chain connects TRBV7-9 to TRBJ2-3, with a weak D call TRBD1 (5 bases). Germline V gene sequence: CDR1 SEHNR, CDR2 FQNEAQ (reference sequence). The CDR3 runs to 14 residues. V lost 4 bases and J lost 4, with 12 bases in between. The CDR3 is CASSSLDIPDTQYF. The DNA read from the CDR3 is TGTGCCAGCAGCTCGTTGGACATTCCAGATACG.

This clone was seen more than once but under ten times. The CDR3 region is CASSFKGTDTQYF. The sequenced CDR3 bases are TGTGCCAGCAGCTTTAAGGGGACAGATACG. The V call is TRBV7-6, the J call TRBJ2-3; a possible D gene is TRBD1 (5 bases). The read is 3 residues too short to cover the CDR3 end, so that end is filled in from the germline J gene. The germline gives CDR1 SGHVS, CDR2 FNYEAQ. Deletions cut 3 bases from V and 3 bases from J, with 7 bases between. The CDR3 contains 13 residues.

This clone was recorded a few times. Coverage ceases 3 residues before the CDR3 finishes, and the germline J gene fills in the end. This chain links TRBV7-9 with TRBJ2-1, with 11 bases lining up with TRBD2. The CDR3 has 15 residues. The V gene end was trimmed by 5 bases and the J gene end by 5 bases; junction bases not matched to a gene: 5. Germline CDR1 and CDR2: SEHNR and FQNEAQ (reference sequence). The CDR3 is CASSPLAGGDNEQFF. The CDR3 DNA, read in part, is TGTGCCAGCAGCCCGCTAGCGGGAGGTGACAATGAG.

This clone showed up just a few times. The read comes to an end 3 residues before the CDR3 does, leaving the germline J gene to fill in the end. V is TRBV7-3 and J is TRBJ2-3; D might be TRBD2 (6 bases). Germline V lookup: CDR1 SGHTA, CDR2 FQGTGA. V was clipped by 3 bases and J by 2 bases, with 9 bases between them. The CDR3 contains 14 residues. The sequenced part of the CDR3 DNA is TGTGCCAGCAGCTTGGGGGGATTCACAGATACG. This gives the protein CASSLGGFTDT. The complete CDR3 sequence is CASSLGGFTDTQYF.

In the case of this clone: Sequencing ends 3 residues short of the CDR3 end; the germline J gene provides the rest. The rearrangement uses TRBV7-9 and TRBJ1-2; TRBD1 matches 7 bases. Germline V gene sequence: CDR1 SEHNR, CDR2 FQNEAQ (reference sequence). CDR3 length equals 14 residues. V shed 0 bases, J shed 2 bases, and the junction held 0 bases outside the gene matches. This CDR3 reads CASSLAGQNYGYTF. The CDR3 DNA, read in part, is TGTGCCAGCAGCTTAGCGGGACAGAACTATGGC.

This chain's CDR3 is CASSPNRGDYGYTF. Incomplete CDR3 DNA: TGTGCCAGCTCACCAAACAGGGGAGACTATGGC. The chain uses TRBV18 and TRBJ1-2, with 7 positions matching TRBD1. Coverage ceases 3 residues before the CDR3 finishes, and the germline J gene fills in the end. V lost 2 bases and J lost 3; bases outside the gene matches: 3. Germline assignment: CDR1 KGHSH and CDR2 LQKENI. This CDR3 comprises 14 residues.

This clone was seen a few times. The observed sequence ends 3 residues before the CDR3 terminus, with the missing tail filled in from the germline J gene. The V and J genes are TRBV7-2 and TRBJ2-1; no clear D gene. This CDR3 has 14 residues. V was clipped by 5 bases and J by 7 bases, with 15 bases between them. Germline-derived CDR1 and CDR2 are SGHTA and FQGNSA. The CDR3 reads CASSPRVGWNEQFF. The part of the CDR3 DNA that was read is TGTGCCAGCAGCCCCCGGGTGGGTTGGAATGAG.

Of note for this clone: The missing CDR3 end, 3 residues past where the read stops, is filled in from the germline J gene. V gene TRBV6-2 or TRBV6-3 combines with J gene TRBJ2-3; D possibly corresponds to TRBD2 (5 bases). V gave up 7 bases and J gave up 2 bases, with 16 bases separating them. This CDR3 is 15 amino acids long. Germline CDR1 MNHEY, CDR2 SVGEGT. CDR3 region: CASTFLAEDTDTQYF. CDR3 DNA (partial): TGTGCCAGCACCTTCCTGGCGGAGGACACAGATACG.

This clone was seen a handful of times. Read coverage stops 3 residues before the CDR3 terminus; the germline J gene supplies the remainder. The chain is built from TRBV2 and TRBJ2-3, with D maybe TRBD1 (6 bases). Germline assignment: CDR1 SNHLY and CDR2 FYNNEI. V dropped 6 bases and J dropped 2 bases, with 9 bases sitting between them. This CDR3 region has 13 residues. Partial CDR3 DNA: TGTGCCAGCAGAGGGGACAACACAGATACG. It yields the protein CASRGDNTDT. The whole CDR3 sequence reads CASRGDNTDTQYF.

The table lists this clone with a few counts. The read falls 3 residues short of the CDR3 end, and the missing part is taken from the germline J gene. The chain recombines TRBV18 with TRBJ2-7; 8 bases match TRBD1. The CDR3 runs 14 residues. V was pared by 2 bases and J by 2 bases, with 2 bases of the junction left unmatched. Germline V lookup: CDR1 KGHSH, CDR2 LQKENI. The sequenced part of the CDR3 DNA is TGTGCCAGCTCACCAGAGACAGGGGCCTACGAG. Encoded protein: CASSPETGAYE. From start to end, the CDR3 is CASSPETGAYEQYF. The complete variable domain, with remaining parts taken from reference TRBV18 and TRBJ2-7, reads NAGVMQNPRHLVRRRGQEARLRCSPMKGHSHVYWYRQLPEEGLKFMVYLQKENIIDESGMPKERFSAEFPKEGPSILRIQQVVRGDSAAYFCASSPETGAYEQYFGPGTRLTVT.

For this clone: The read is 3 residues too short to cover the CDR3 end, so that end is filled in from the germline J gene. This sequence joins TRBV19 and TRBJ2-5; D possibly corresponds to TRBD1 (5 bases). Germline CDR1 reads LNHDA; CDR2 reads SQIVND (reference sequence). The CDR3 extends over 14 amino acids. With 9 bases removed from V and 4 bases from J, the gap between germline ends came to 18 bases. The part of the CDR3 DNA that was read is TGTGCCAGCCCAAAGGGGCGCCCTAGAGAGACC. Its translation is CASPKGRPRET. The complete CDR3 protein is CASPKGRPRETQYF. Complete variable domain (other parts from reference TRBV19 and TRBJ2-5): DGGITQSPKYLFRKEGQNVTLSCEQNLNHDAMYWYRQDPGQGLRLIYYSQIVNDFQKGDIAEGYSVSREKKESFPLTVTSAQKNPTAFYLCASPKGRPRETQYFGPGTRLLVL.

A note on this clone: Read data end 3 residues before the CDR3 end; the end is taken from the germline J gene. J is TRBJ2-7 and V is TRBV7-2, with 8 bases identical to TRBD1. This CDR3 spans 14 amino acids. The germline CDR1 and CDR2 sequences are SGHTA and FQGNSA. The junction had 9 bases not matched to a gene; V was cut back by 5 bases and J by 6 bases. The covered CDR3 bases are TGTGCCAGCAGCCCTAGGACAGGGAGGTCCGAG. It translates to CASSPRTGRSE. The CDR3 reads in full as CASSPRTGRSEQYF.

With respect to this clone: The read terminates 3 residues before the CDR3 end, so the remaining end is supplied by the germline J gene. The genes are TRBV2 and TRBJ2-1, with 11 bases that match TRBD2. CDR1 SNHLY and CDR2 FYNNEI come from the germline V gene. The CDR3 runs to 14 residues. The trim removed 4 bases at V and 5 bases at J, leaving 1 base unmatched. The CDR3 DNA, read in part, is TGTGCCAGCAGTGGGGGACTAGCGGACAATGAG. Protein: CASSGGLADNE. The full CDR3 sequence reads CASSGGLADNEQFF.

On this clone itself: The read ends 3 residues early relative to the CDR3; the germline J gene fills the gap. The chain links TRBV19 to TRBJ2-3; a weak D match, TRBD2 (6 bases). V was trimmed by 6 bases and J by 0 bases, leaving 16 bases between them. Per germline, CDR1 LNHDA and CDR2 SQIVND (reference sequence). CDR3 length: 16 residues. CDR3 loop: CASRHRGGYSTDTQYF. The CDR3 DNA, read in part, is TGTGCCAGTAGGCACCGGGGAGGATATAGCACAGATACG.

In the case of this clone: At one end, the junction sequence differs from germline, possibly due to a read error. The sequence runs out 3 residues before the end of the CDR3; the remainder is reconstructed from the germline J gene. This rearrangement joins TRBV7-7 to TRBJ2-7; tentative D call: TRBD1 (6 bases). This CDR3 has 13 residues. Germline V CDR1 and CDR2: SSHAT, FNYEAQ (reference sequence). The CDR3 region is CASSVGQTYEQYF. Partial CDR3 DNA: TGTGCTAGCAGCGTCGGACAGACATACGAG.

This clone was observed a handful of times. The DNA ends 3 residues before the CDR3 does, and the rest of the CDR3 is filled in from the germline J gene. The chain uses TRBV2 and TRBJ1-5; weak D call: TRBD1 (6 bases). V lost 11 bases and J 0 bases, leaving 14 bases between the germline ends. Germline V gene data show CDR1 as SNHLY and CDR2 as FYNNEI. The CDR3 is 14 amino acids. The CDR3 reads CACTTQGSNQPQHF. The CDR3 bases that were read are TGTGCCTGCACCACACAGGGTAGCAATCAGCCC.

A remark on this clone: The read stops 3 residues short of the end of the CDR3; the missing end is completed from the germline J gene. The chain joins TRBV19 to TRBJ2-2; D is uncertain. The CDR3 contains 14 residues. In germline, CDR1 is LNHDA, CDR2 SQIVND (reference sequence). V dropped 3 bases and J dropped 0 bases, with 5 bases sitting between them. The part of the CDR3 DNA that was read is TGTGCCAGTAGTATCCCAACGAACACCGGGGAG. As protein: CASSIPTNTGE. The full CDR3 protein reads CASSIPTNTGELFF.

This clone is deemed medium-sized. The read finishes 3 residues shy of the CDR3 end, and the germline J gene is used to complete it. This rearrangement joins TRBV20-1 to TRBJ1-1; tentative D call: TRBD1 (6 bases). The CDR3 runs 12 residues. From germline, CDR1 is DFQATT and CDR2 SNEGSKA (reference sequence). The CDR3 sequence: CSAREGRGEAFF. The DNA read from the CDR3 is TGCAGTGCTAGAGAGGGAAGGGGGGAA.

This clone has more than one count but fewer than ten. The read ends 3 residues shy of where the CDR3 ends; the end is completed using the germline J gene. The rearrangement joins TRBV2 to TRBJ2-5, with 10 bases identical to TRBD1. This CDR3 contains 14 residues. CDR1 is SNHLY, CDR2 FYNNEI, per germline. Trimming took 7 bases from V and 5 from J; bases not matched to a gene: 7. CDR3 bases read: TGTGCCAGCAATCCGGACAGGGGGGGGGAGACC. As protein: CASNPDRGGET. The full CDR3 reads CASNPDRGGETQYF.

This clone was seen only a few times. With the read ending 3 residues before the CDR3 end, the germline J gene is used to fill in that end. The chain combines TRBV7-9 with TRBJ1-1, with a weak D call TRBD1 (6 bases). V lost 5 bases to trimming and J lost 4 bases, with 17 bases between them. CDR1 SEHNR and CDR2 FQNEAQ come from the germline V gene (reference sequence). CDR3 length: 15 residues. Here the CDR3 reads CASSQKGGVGTEAFF. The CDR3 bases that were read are TGTGCCAGCAGCCAAAAAGGGGGGGTTGGCACTGAA. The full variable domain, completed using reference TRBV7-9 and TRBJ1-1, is DTGVSQNPRHKITKRGQNVTFRCDPISEHNRLYWYRQTLGQGPEFLTYFQNEAQLEKSRLLSDRFSAERPKGSFSTLEIQRTEQGDSAMYLCASSQKGGVGTEAFFGQGTRLTVV.

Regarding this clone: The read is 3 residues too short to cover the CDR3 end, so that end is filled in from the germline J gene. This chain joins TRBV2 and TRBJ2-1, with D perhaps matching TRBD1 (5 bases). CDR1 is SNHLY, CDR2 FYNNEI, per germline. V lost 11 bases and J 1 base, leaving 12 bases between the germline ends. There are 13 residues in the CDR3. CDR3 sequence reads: CALRGGSYNEQFF. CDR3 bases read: TGTGCCCTTAGGGGTGGATCCTACAATGAG.

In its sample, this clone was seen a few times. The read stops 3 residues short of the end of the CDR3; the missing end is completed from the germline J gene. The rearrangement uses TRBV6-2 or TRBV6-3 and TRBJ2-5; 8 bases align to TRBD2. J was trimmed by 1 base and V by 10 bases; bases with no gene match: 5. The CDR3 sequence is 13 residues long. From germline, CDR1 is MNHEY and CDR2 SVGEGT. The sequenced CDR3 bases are TGTGCCATCACTAGCGGAGCCCAAGAGACC. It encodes CAITSGAQET. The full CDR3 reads CAITSGAQETQYF.